The source of this T cell receptor beta chain is a study of blood T cell repertoires in COVID-19. About the study: T cells, B-cell-depleted T cells, or PBMCs provided the cDNA or gDNA that served as material.

Germline V gene lookup returns CDR1 MNHEY and CDR2 SMNVEV (reference sequence). The CDR3 sequence is 15 residues long. J gave up 4 bases and V 5 bases, and 6 bases lay outside the gene matches. Sequenced by immunoSEQ multiplex PCR; TCRdb stores in-frame clones only, minus some. The sample shows roughly 150,000 clones, 83% of them seen only once. This chain links TRBV27 with TRBJ1-1; TRBD1 matches 11 bases. This TCR was recovered from a woman of 80 years or more with acute or convalescent COVID-19. Sequencing was carried out using peripheral blood. CDR3 nucleotide sequence: TGTGCCAGCAGTACCACCGGGACAGGGGGCACTGAAGCTTTCTTT. This gives the protein CASSTTGTGGTEAFF.